This T cell receptor beta chain derives from a study of cytomegalovirus exposure and HLA in healthy donors. J lost 8 bases, V lost 5 bases, and 6 bases had no gene match. The CDR3 runs to 14 residues. The germline gives CDR1 MNHNY, CDR2 SVGAGI (reference sequence). The PCR had 60 Vbeta and 13 Jbeta primers. Here immunoSEQ multiplex PCR was the method, and the copy in TCRdb shows in-frame clones only, minus some. The repertoire has under 250,000 clones, 75% to 85% of them found once; the top ten carry less than 8.5%. A note on this clone: The antigen is not known.

General study results and limits: A missense variant in DCLRE1C was later tied to TCR beta V- and J-gene trimming.

The sequenced sample consisted of PBMCs. The TCR comes from a woman between 55 and 75 years old in good health and CMV-seropositive. The rearrangement joins TRBV6-6 to TRBJ1-4; the match to TRBD1 covers 9 bases. CDR3 amino acids: CASSPGQGKEKLFF. As DNA, the CDR3 is TGTGCCAGCAGTCCGGGACAGGGAAAAGAAAAACTGTTTTTT.